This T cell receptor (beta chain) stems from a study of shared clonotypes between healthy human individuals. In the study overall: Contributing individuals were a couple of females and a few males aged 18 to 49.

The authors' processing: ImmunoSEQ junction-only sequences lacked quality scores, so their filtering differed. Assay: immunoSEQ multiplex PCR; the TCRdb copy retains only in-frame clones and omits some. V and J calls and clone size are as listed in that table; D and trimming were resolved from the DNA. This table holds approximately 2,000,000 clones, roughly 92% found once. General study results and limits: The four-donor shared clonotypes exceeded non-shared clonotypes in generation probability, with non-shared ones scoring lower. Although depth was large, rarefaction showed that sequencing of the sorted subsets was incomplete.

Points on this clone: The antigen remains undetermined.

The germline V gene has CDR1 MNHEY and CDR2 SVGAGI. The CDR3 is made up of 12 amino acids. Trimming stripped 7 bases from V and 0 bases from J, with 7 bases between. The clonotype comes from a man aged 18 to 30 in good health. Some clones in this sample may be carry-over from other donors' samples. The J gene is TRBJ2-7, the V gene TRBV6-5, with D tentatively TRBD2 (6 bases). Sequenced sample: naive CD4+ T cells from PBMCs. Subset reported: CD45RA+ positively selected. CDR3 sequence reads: CASTGSSYEQYF. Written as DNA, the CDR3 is TGTGCCAGCACCGGGAGCTCCTACGAGCAGTACTTC.